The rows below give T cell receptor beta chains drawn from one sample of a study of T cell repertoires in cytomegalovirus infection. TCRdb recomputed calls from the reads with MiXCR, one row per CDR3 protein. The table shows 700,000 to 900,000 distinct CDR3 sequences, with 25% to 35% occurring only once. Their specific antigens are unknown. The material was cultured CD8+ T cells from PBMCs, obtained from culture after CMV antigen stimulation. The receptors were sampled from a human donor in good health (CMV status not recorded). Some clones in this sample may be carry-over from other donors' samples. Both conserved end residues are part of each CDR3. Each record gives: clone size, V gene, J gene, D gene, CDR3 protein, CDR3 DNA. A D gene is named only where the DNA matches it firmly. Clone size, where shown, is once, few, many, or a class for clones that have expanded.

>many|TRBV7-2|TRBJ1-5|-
CASSLAHGVQVSNQPQHF
TGTGCCAGCAGCTTAGCGCACGGGGTCCAGGTTAGCAATCAGCCCCAGCATTTT
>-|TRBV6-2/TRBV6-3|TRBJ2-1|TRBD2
CASSTGTSDYNEQFF
TGTGCCAGCAGTACAGGGACTAGCGACTACAATGAGCAGTTCTTC
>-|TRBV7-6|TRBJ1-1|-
CASSWPWTENTEAFF
TGTGCCAGCAGCTGGCCTTGGACAGAGAACACTGAAGCTTTCTTT
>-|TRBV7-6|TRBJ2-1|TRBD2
CTSSNHPSGGHNEQFF
TGTACCAGCAGCAACCATCCTAGCGGGGGACACAATGAGCAGTTCTTC
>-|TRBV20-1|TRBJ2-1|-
CSAIPQTNNEQFF
TGCAGTGCTATCCCCCAGACGAACAATGAGCAGTTCTTC
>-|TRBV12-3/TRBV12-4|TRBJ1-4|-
CASSLGQLATNEKLFF
TGTGCCAGCAGTTTGGGACAACTTGCAACTAATGAAAAACTGTTTTTT
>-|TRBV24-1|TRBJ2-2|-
CATSDHDPYTGELFF
TGTGCCACCAGTGACCACGACCCGTACACCGGGGAGCTGTTTTTT
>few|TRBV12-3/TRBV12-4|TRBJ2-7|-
CASSNQGSNEQYF
TGTGCCAGCAGTAATCAAGGTTCGAACGAGCAGTACTTC
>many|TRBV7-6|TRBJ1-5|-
CASSLTSRGNQPQHF
TGTGCCAGCAGCTTAACTTCTCGGGGCAATCAGCCCCAGCATTTT
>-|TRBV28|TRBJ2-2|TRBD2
CASRPKFSGKNTGELFF
TGTGCCAGCAGGCCCAAATTTAGCGGGAAGAACACCGGGGAGCTGTTTTTT